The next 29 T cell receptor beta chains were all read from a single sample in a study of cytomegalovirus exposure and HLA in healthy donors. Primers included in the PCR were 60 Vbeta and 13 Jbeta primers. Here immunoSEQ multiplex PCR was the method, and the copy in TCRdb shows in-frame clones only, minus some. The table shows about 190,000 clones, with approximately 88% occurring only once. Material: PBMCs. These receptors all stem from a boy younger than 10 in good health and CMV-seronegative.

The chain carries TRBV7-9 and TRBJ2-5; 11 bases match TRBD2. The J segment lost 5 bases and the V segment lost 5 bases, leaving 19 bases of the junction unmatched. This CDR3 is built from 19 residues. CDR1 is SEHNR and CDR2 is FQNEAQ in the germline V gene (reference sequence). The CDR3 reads CASSPAPGSGRAGWETQYF. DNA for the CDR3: TGTGCCAGCAGCCCCGCCCCCGGTAGCGGGAGGGCCGGATGGGAGACCCAGTACTTC.

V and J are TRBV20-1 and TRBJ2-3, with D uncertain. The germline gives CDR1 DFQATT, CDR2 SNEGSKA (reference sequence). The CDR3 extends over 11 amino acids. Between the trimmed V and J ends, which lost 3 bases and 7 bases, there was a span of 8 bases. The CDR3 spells CSASPSYTQYF. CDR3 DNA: TGCAGTGCTAGTCCTTCCTATACGCAGTATTTT.

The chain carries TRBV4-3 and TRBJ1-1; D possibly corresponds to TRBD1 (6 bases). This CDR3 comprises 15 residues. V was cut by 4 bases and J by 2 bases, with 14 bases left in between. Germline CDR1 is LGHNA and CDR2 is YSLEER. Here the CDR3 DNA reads TGCGCCAGCAGCCGAGCGATGGACAGAAACACTGAAGCTTTCTTT. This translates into CASSRAMDRNTEAFF.

Written as DNA, the CDR3 is TGTGCCTGGAGTCGCACTAGGATGGGGTCGGGGGAGACCCAGTACTTC. Encoded protein: CAWSRTRMGSGETQYF. The gene calls are TRBV30 and TRBJ2-5; the D gene is possibly TRBD2 (5 bases). Germline V gene sequence: CDR1 GTSNPN, CDR2 SVGIG (reference sequence). V shed 2 bases and J shed 5 bases, with 21 bases lying between them. The CDR3 spans 16 residues.

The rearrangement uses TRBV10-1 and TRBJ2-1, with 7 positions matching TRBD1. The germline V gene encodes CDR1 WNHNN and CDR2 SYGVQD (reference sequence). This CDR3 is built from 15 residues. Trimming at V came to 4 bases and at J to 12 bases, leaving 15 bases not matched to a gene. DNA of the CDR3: TGCGCCAGCAGTGTGACCGGGACAGATAAAAGGGGGCAGTTCTTC. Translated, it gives CASSVTGTDKRGQFF.

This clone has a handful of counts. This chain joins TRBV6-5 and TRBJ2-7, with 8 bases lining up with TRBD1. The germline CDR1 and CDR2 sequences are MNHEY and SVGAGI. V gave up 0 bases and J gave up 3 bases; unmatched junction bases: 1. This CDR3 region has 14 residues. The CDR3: CASSYSDRVYEQYF. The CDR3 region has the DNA TGTGCCAGCAGTTACTCGGACAGGGTCTACGAGCAGTACTTC.

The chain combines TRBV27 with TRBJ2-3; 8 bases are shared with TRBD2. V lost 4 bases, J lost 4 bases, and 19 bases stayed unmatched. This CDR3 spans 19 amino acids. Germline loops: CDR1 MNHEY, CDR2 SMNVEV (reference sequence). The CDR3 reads CASSSPKRGTRGDPDTQYF. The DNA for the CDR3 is TGTGCCAGCAGTTCCCCCAAACGAGGGACTAGAGGAGACCCAGATACGCAGTATTTT.

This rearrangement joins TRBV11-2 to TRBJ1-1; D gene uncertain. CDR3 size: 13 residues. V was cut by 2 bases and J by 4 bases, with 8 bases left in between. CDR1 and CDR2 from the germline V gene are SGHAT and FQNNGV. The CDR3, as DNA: TGTGCCAGCAGCTTACCCGGTACCACTGAAGCTTTCTTT. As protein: CASSLPGTTEAFF.

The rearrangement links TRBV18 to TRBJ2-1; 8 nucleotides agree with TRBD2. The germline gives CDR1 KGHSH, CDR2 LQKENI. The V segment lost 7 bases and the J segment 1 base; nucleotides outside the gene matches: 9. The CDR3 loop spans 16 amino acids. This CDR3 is CASFTDKRGSYNEQFF. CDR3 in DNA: TGTGCCAGCTTCACCGATAAGCGGGGGTCCTACAATGAGCAGTTCTTC.

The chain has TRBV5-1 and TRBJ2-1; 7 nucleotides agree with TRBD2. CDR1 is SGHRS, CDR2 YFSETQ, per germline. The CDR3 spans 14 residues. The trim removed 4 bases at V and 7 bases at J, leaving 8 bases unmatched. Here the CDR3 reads CASSNKTSTNEQFF. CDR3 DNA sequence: TGCGCCAGCAGCAACAAGACTAGCACTAATGAGCAGTTCTTC.

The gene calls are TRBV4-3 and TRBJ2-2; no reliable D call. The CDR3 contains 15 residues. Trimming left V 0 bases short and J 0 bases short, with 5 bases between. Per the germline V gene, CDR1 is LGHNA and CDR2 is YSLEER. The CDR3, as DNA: TGCGCCAGCAGCCAAGATTTAGCGAACACCGGGGAGCTGTTTTTT. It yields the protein CASSQDLANTGELFF.

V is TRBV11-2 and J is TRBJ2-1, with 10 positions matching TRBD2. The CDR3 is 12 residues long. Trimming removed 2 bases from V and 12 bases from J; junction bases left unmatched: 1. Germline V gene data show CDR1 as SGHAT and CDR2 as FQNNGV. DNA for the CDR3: TGTGCCAGCAGCTTACTAGCGGGGGTGCAGTTCTTC. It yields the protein CASSLLAGVQFF.

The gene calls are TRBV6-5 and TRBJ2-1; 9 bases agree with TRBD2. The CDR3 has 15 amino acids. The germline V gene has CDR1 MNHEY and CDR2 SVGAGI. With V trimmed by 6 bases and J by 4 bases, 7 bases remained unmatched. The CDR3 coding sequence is TGTGCCAGCAGGGATCTAGCGGGGTATTACAATGAGCAGTTCTTC. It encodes CASRDLAGYYNEQFF.

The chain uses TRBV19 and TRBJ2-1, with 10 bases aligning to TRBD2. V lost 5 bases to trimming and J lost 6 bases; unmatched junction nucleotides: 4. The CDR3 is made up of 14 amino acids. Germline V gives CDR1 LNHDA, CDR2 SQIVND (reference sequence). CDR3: CASSVAGGSNEQFF. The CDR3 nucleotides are TGTGCCAGTAGTGTAGCGGGAGGATCCAATGAGCAGTTCTTC.

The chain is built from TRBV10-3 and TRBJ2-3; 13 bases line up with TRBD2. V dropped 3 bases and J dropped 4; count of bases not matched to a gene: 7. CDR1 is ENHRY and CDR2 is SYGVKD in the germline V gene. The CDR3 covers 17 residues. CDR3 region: CAISERLAGGPPDTQYF. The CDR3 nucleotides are TGTGCCATCAGTGAACGACTAGCGGGGGGACCACCAGATACGCAGTATTTT.

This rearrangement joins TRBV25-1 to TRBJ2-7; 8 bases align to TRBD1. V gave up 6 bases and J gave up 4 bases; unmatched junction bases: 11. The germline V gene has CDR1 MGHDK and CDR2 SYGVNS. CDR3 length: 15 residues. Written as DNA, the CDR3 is TGTGCCAGCAGCATGAAGACAGGGGCAGGGTACGAGCAGTACTTC. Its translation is CASSMKTGAGYEQYF.

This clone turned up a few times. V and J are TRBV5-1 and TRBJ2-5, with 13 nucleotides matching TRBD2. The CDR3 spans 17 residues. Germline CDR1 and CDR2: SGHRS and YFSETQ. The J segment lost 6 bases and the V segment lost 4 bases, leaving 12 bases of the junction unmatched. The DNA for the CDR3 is TGCGCCAGCAGCCCGAACTCAGGACTAGCGGGAGTTAAGACCCAGTACTTC. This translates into CASSPNSGLAGVKTQYF.

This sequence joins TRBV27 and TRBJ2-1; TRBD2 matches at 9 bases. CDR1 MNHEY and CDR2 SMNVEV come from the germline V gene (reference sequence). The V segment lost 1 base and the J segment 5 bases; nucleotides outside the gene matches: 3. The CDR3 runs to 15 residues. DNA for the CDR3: TGTGCCAGCAGTTTATTCCAGCGGGAGGACAATGAGCAGTTCTTC. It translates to CASSLFQREDNEQFF.

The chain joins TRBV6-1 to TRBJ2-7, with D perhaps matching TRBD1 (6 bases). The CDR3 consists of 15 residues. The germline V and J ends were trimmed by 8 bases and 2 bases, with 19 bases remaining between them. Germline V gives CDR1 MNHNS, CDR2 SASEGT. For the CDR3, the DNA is TGTGCCAGCGGTCCCCCAGGGGCGAATACCTACGAGCAGTACTTC. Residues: CASGPPGANTYEQYF.

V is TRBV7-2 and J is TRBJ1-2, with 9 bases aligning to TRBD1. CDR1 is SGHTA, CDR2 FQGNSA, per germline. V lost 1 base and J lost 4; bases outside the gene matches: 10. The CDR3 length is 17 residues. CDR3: CASSLETGGGNSYGYTF. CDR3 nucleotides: TGTGCCAGCAGCTTAGAGACAGGGGGTGGTAATAGCTATGGCTACACCTTC.

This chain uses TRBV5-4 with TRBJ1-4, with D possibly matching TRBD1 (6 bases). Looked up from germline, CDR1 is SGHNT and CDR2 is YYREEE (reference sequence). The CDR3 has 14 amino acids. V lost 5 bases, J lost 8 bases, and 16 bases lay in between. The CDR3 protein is CASSWRGGSEKLFF. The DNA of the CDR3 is TGTGCCAGCAGTTGGCGAGGGGGTAGCGAAAAACTGTTTTTT.

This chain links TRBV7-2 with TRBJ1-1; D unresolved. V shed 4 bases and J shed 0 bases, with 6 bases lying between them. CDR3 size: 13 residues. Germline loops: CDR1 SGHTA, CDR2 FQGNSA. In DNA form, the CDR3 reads TGTGCCAGCAGCTCAGTCCTGAACACTGAAGCTTTCTTT. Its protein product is CASSSVLNTEAFF.

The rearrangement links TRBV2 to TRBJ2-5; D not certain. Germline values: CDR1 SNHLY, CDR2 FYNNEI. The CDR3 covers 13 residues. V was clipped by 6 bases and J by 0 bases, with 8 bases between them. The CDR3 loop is CASSTEYQETQYF. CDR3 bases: TGTGCCAGCAGCACAGAGTACCAAGAGACCCAGTACTTC.

CDR3 sequence (DNA): TGTGCCAGCAGTGAAGGGGGGGAGGCTAGCGGGAGAGAGTACGAGCAGTACTTC. Encoded protein: CASSEGGEASGREYEQYF. The rearrangement links TRBV6-1 to TRBJ2-7; 10 bases fit TRBD2. The CDR3 is 18 residues long. The germline V gene encodes CDR1 MNHNS and CDR2 SASEGT. V gave up 1 base and J gave up 4 bases; unmatched junction bases: 13.

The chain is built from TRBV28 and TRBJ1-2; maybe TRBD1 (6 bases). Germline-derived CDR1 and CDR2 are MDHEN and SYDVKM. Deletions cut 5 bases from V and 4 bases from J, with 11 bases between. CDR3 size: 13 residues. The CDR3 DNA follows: TGTGCCAGCAGTCCTACAGGGAGCTATGGCTACACCTTC. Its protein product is CASSPTGSYGYTF.

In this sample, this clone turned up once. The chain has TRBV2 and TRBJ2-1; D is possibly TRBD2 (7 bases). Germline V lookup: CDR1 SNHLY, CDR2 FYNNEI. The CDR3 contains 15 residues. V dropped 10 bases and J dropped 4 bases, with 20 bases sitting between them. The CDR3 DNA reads TGTGCCAACCTAGGGGGGGGGCGACGTTACAATGAGCAGTTCTTC. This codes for CANLGGGRRYNEQFF. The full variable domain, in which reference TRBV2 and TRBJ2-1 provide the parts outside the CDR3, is EPEVTQTPSHQVTQMGQEVILRCVPISNHLYFYWYRQILGQKVEFLVSFYNNEISEKSEIFDDQFSVERPDGSNFTLKIRSTKLEDSAMYFCANLGGGRRYNEQFFGPGTRLTVL.

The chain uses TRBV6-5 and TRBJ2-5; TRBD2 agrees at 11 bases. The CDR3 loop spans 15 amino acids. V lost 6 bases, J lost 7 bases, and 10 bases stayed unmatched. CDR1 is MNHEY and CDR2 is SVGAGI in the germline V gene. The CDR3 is CASSTSLAGGGTQYF. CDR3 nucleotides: TGTGCCAGCAGCACCAGTCTAGCGGGGGGCGGGACCCAGTACTTC.

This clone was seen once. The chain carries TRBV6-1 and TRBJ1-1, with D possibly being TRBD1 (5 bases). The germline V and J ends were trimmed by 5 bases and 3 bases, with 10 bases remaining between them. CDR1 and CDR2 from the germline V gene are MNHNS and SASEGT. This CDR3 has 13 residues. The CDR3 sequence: CASSPGEDTEAFF. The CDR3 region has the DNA TGTGCCAGCAGTCCGGGGGAGGACACTGAAGCTTTCTTT.

CDR3 sequence (DNA): TGTGCCAGCAGCGGCGAGGGGGCGGAGGATCAAGGCTACACCTTC. It codes for CASSGEGAEDQGYTF. The J gene is TRBJ1-2, the V gene TRBV9, with 7 positions matching TRBD1. CDR1 and CDR2 (germline): SGDLS, YYNGEE. The CDR3 is made up of 15 amino acids. The junction had 13 bases not matched to a gene; V was cut back by 3 bases and J by 8 bases.